This T cell receptor beta chain was recorded in a study of T cell responses to AZD1222 COVID-19 vaccine. Whole-study context: Second doses at about 4 or about 12 weeks were pooled.

Germline assignment: CDR1 SGHTS and CDR2 YDEGEE. Trimming shortened V by 0 bases and J by 5 bases, and 14 bases separated the two germline ends. CDR3 length equals 15 residues. Here immunoSEQ multiplex PCR was the method, and the copy in TCRdb shows in-frame clones only, minus some. The sample lists more than 110,000 clones, 80% to 90% occurring once. This chain links TRBV5-8 with TRBJ2-5; D not resolved. The sequence derives from an adult in good health. Sequencing used peripheral blood, obtained on day 0 of AZD1222 vaccination. The CDR3 DNA sequence: TGTGCCAGCAGCTTGGACGGCAGTCCGATCGAGACCCAGTACTTC. It codes for CASSLDGSPIETQYF.